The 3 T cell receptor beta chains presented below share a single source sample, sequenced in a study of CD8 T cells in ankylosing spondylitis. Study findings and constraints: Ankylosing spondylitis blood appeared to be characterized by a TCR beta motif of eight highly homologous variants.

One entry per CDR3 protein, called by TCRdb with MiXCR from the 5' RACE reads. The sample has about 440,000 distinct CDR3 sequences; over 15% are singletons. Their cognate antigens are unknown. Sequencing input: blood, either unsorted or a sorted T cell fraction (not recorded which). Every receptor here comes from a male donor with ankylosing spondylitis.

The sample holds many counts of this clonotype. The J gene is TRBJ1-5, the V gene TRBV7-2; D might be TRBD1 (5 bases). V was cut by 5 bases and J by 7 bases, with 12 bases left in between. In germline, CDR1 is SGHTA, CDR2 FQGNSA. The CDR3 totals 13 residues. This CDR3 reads CASSPTVGQPQHF. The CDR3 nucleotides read TGTGCCAGCAGCCCGACAGTGGGGCAGCCCCAGCATTTT.

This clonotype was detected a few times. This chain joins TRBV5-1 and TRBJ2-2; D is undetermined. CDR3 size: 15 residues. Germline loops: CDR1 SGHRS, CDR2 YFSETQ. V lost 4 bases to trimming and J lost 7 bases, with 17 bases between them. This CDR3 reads CASSHGSLSGGELFF. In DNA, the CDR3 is TGCGCCAGCAGCCACGGGTCATTAAGTGGCGGGGAGCTGTTTTTT.

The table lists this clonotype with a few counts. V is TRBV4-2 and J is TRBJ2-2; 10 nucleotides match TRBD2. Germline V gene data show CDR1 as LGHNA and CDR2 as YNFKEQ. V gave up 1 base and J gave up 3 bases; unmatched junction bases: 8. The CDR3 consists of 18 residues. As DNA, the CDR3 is TGTGCCAGCAGCCAAGTGGGGCTAGCGGGGGATGACACCGGGGAGCTGTTTTTT. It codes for CASSQVGLAGDDTGELFF.